The 26 T cell receptor beta chains presented below share a single source sample, sequenced in a study of blood T cell repertoires in COVID-19. Profiled with immunoSEQ multiplex PCR; TCRdb holds only in-frame clones, not every one. The sample carries about 43,000 clones, approximately 87% recorded once. The sequencing input was peripheral blood. Every receptor here comes from a man between 40 and 49 years old with COVID-19, enrolled during active disease.

J is TRBJ2-5 and V is TRBV5-4; 8 nucleotides line up with TRBD1. This CDR3 comprises 14 residues. Trimming removed 4 bases from V and 3 bases from J; junction bases left unmatched: 5. Germline values: CDR1 SGHNT, CDR2 YYREEE (reference sequence). CDR3 amino acids: CASSLDRGKETQYF. The CDR3 coding sequence is TGTGCCAGCAGCCTAGACAGGGGTAAAGAGACCCAGTACTTC.

J is TRBJ1-2 and V is TRBV27; TRBD1 matches at 7 bases. Germline V gives CDR1 MNHEY, CDR2 SMNVEV (reference sequence). J was trimmed by 3 bases and V by 5 bases; bases with no gene match: 3. This CDR3 is built from 13 residues. CDR3 in DNA: TGTGCCAGCAGTCACAGGGGCCACTATGGCTACACCTTC. Its translation is CASSHRGHYGYTF.

The chain is built from TRBV7-8 and TRBJ2-5, with D unclear. CDR1 is SGHVS and CDR2 is FQNEAQ in the germline V gene. CDR3 length: 13 residues. Trimming shortened V by 1 base and J by 2 bases, and 5 bases separated the two germline ends. In nucleotides, the CDR3 is TGTGCCAGCAGCTTAGACAGACAAGAGACCCAGTACTTC. Protein product: CASSLDRQETQYF.

The CDR3 sequence is CASSWSLAGGSDTQYF. The DNA of the CDR3 is TGTGCCAGCAGCTGGTCTTTAGCAGGAGGATCAGATACGCAGTATTTT. This chain uses TRBV7-9 with TRBJ2-3; D might be TRBD2 (5 bases). V was shortened by 4 bases and J by 4 bases, with 18 bases between the two germline ends. CDR3 length: 16 residues. Per germline, CDR1 SEHNR and CDR2 FQNEAQ (reference sequence).

This clone was counted between two and nine times. One junction end does not reproduce the germline sequence, and a read error may be involved. J is TRBJ2-5 and V is TRBV7-7; D is possibly TRBD1 (6 bases). The germline V gene has CDR1 SSHAT and CDR2 FNYEAQ (reference sequence). CDR3 length: 14 residues. The CDR3 region is CASSHGTNQETQYF. The CDR3 bases are TGTGCTAGCAGCCACGGGACAAACCAAGAGACCCAGTACTTC.

The count of this clone is one. The gene calls are TRBV6-1 and TRBJ1-5; D ambiguous. CDR1 is MNHNS, CDR2 SASEGT, per germline. The V and J ends lost 3 bases and 6 bases respectively, with 18 bases between them. The CDR3 extends over 16 amino acids. The CDR3, as DNA: TGTGCCAGCAGTGAGTTGGATAGGGAGGGCGGTCAGCCCCAGCATTTT. Residues: CASSELDREGGQPQHF.

This clone came up once. V is TRBV2 and J is TRBJ2-2, with 7 bases matching TRBD1. Germline V gene sequence: CDR1 SNHLY, CDR2 FYNNEI. J lost 0 bases, V lost 6 bases, and 4 bases had no gene match. The CDR3 spans 15 residues. The CDR3 sequence: CASRAGGTNTGELFF. In DNA form, the CDR3 reads TGTGCCAGCAGGGCAGGGGGTACGAACACCGGGGAGCTGTTTTTT.

The rearrangement uses TRBV19 and TRBJ2-6, with D perhaps TRBD2 (6 bases). This CDR3 region has 18 residues. Germline V gene data show CDR1 as LNHDA and CDR2 as SQIVND (reference sequence). Deletions cut 7 bases from V and 0 bases from J, with 19 bases between. This CDR3 reads CASTYRSRGSSGANVLTF. CDR3 DNA: TGTGCCAGTACTTATAGGTCGCGGGGAAGCTCTGGGGCCAACGTCCTGACTTTC. Filled out from reference TRBV19 and TRBJ2-6, the complete variable domain reads DGGITQSPKYLFRKEGQNVTLSCEQNLNHDAMYWYRQDPGQGLRLIYYSQIVNDFQKGDIAEGYSVSREKKESFPLTVTSAQKNPTAFYLCASTYRSRGSSGANVLTFGAGSRLTVL.

This clone was detected only once. This sequence joins TRBV4-1 and TRBJ2-7, with 7 bases that match TRBD1. The CDR3 contains 15 residues. With 4 bases clipped from V and 3 bases from J, the junction kept 9 bases outside the gene matches. Germline V gene data show CDR1 as MGHRA and CDR2 as YSYEKL. The CDR3 region is CASSLRTGSDYEQYF. CDR3 DNA sequence: TGCGCCAGCAGCCTTCGGACAGGATCTGACTACGAGCAGTACTTC.

The chain couples TRBV2 to TRBJ1-2; TRBD1 aligns across 10 bases. Germline CDR1 is SNHLY and CDR2 is FYNNEI. This CDR3 is 14 amino acids long. The junction had 6 bases not matched to a gene; V was cut back by 7 bases and J by 4 bases. The CDR3 sequence is CASKGGQGTYGYTF. CDR3 DNA: TGTGCCAGCAAAGGGGGACAGGGGACCTATGGCTACACCTTC.

The genes are TRBV12-3 or TRBV12-4 and TRBJ1-1; the match to TRBD1 covers 7 bases. This CDR3 spans 12 amino acids. With 8 bases clipped from V and 5 bases from J, the junction kept 5 bases outside the gene matches. CDR3 nucleotides: TGTGCCAGCGGCAGGGGGGAGACTGAAGCTTTCTTT. It specifies CASGRGETEAFF.

This clone was detected once. V and J are TRBV5-1 and TRBJ2-5, with TRBD2 identical over 10 bases. J was trimmed by 2 bases and V by 0 bases; bases with no gene match: 4. The V gene's germline CDR1 is SGHRS and CDR2 YFSETQ. CDR3 length: 16 residues. CDR3 in DNA: TGCGCCAGCAGCTTGGGCGGAGCGGGAGGGCAAGAGACCCAGTACTTC. It specifies CASSLGGAGGQETQYF.

Concerning this clone itself: The junction does not match germline at one end; this may be a read error. The V and J genes are TRBV6-5 and TRBJ2-7, with 8 bases lining up with TRBD1. Germline values: CDR1 MNHEY, CDR2 SVGAGI. The CDR3 is made up of 13 amino acids. CDR3 DNA sequence: TGTGCCATAAAGGACAGGGCTCCCCAAGGGAAGCACTTC. It encodes CAIKDRAPQGKHF.

This clone was observed a few times. This chain uses TRBV28 with TRBJ1-1; TRBD1 aligns across 9 bases. Trimming removed 5 bases from V and 4 bases from J; junction bases left unmatched: 8. This CDR3 is 15 amino acids long. Germline CDR1 MDHEN, CDR2 SYDVKM. The CDR3 loop reads CASSPIGTGSTEAFF. The DNA of the CDR3 is TGTGCCAGCAGTCCGATCGGGACAGGGTCCACTGAAGCTTTCTTT.

The V call is TRBV19, the J call TRBJ1-1, with D unresolved. V lost 2 bases to trimming and J lost 1 base, with 5 bases between them. The CDR3 runs 13 residues. Per the germline V gene, CDR1 is LNHDA and CDR2 is SQIVND (reference sequence). CDR3 loop: CASSITGNTEAFF. The CDR3 coding sequence is TGTGCCAGTAGTATAACCGGGAACACTGAAGCTTTCTTT.

This clone was counted between two and nine times. The rearrangement uses TRBV28 and TRBJ1-4; 9 bases align to TRBD1. The J segment lost 8 bases and the V segment lost 5 bases, leaving 6 bases of the junction unmatched. Germline values: CDR1 MDHEN, CDR2 SYDVKM. The CDR3 length is 14 residues. In DNA, the CDR3 is TGTGCCAGCAGTGGACAGGGGAGAGGCGAAAAACTGTTTTTT. Amino acids: CASSGQGRGEKLFF.

V gene TRBV5-1 combines with J gene TRBJ2-5, with 10 bases matching TRBD2. This CDR3 region has 15 residues. Trimming took 0 bases from V and 5 from J; bases not matched to a gene: 4. The germline gives CDR1 SGHRS, CDR2 YFSETQ. The CDR3 nucleotides read TGCGCCAGCAGCTTGGCAGCGGGGGGGATGGAGACCCAGTACTTC. Protein: CASSLAAGGMETQYF.

J is TRBJ1-1 and V is TRBV5-6; 11 bases align to TRBD1. With 2 bases clipped from V and 0 bases from J, the junction kept 9 bases outside the gene matches. Germline V gene lookup returns CDR1 SGHDT and CDR2 YYEEEE. The CDR3 extends over 18 amino acids. The CDR3 sequence is CASSFTGTGGSLNTEAFF. As DNA, the CDR3 is TGTGCCAGCAGCTTTACCGGGACAGGGGGGAGTCTGAACACTGAAGCTTTCTTT.

This chain joins TRBV7-9 and TRBJ2-6; 10 bases are a match to TRBD2. Germline values: CDR1 SEHNR, CDR2 FQNEAQ (reference sequence). This CDR3 has 17 residues. The V segment lost 8 bases and the J segment 3 bases; nucleotides outside the gene matches: 10. As DNA, the CDR3 is TGTGCCAGCCGACGGGCTAGCGGGAGTGATGGGGCCAACGTCCTGACTTTC. This encodes CASRRASGSDGANVLTF.

The rearrangement joins TRBV11-2 to TRBJ2-1, with D unresolved. Germline lookup yields CDR1 SGHAT and CDR2 FQNNGV. CDR3 length: 12 residues. V was cut by 4 bases and J by 8 bases, with 9 bases left in between. The CDR3 region has the DNA TGTGCCAGCAGCTCTCCAGTGGATGAGCAGTTCTTC. Amino acids: CASSSPVDEQFF.

V is TRBV5-6 and J is TRBJ2-7; D not certain. The V gene lost 2 bases and the J gene lost 2 bases, with 11 bases spanning the gap. The CDR3 covers 14 residues. Germline V gene sequence: CDR1 SGHDT, CDR2 YYEEEE. The CDR3 here is CASSFRQTTYEQYF. CDR3 in DNA: TGTGCCAGCAGCTTTAGGCAGACAACCTACGAGCAGTACTTC.

This clone was observed once. J is TRBJ2-5 and V is TRBV24-1; 8 bases align to TRBD1. Trimming took 2 bases from V and 4 from J; bases not matched to a gene: 2. CDR3 length equals 14 residues. Germline loops: CDR1 KGHDR, CDR2 SFDVKD. In nucleotides, the CDR3 is TGTGCCACCAGTGATTCAGGGGGCGGAGAGACCCAGTACTTC. This codes for CATSDSGGGETQYF.

The chain links TRBV16 to TRBJ2-1; no reliable D call. The CDR3 length is 15 residues. Germline-derived CDR1 and CDR2 are KGHSY and FQNENV. With 9 bases removed from V and 0 bases from J, the gap between germline ends came to 15 bases. CDR3 sequence (DNA): TGTGCCAGTGAGGTTTCGCACCGCTCCTACAATGAGCAGTTCTTC. Translated: CASEVSHRSYNEQFF.

The chain recombines TRBV27 with TRBJ1-6, with TRBD1 matching over 7 bases. This CDR3 has 14 amino acids. After removal of 6 bases from V and 6 bases from J, the junction contained 5 bases not matched to a gene. Per germline, CDR1 MNHEY and CDR2 SMNVEV (reference sequence). The CDR3 region has the DNA TGTGCCAGCAGCCCCGGGACAGCTAATTCACCCCTCCACTTT. Translated, it gives CASSPGTANSPLHF.

The chain recombines TRBV28 with TRBJ1-2; D remains ambiguous. V was clipped by 6 bases and J by 5 bases, with 7 bases between them. Germline loops: CDR1 MDHEN, CDR2 SYDVKM. This CDR3 is built from 11 residues. This CDR3 is CASRERYGYTF. As DNA, the CDR3 is TGTGCCAGCAGGGAGAGGTATGGCTACACCTTC.

The V call is TRBV19, the J call TRBJ1-4, with a tentative D call TRBD1 (6 bases). This CDR3 is 16 amino acids long. The V and J ends lost 4 bases and 6 bases respectively, with 18 bases between them. The germline gives CDR1 LNHDA, CDR2 SQIVND (reference sequence). The chain's CDR3 is CASSTQGSHTDEKLFF. The CDR3 nucleotides read TGTGCCAGTAGTACACAGGGATCCCATACGGATGAAAAACTGTTTTTT.